This record looks at one T cell receptor beta chain sequence and its context. The antigen it recognizes is unknown. The input lacks base qualities; no much larger clone sits a single base away. This sample is drawn from a study of T cells after yellow fever vaccination (dated by TCRdb to about 2019). For context, the study as a whole: The SMART-Seq v4 Ultra Low Input RNA kit was used to prepare libraries from fractions with low cell numbers. Two healthy male donors made up the cohort, one aged 18 to 29 years and the other aged 30 to 40 years. To track T-cell clones before and after primary and booster YFV17D yellow fever vaccination, bulk TCR alpha and beta repertoires were sequenced longitudinally. Bulk PBMC replicates and cell subsets were isolated from blood drawn at multiple timepoints before and after both primary and secondary immunization. Results and caveats for the whole study, not just this receptor: The secondary T-cell response was weaker than the primary response but faster, peaking on day 5 instead of day 15. FACS-sorted repertoires could contain abundant contaminating clonotypes from the bulk population, so computational filtering was required. A small share of clonotypes was detected in both CD4 and CD8 compartments, with the overlap likely arising from convergent recombination. Only two donors were included in the study, so the extent to which the findings can be generalized is limited. After the booster, most clones that had expanded after primary vaccination were detected again (approximately 95% of CD4 and around nine tenths of CD8), suggesting broad maintenance of memory.

In light of the paper, this sample's treatment or condition label describes: live attenuated yellow fever vaccine strain. At every blood-draw timepoint, two biological replicates of bulk PBMCs were collected. PBMCs were isolated from peripheral blood using a standard Ficoll-Paque protocol. RNA was extracted with TriZol from bulk PBMCs, CD4 and CD8 fractions, and dextramer-positive and dextramer-negative fractions. TCR cDNA was made using 5'RACE template switching, a step that added a universal primer site and unique molecular identifiers. Priming for cDNA synthesis came from both the TCR alpha and TCR beta constant segments. Two PCR steps were used to amplify libraries, with sample barcodes and sequencing adapters being added in the second step. Sequencing of the libraries was done on either Illumina HiSeq 2500 (2x100 bp) or NovaSeq (2x150 bp). In the authors' own workflow: MIGEC was used to demultiplex reads and collapse the reads into UMI consensus sequences, and MiXCR was used for V(D)J alignment. Using edgeR on replicate PBMC samples, clonotypes were called vaccine-responding if FDR was below 0.01 and the log2 fold change was above 5 up to day 15. Each bulk clonotype was labeled CD4 or CD8 based on which sequenced repertoire, CD4 or CD8, contained the clonotype at higher abundance. TCRdb's own reprocessing of the public reads used fastp at Q25 and MiXCR and kept productive beta chains. CDR3 protein duplicates are merged, each entry listing the most common genes and DNA. The V and J calls were not made by the authors but by TCRdb's processing. This sample lists approximately 300,000 distinct CDR3 sequences; around 7% were detected once. Of the sample, roughly a sixth falls within the top ten clones.

The CDR3 runs 15 amino acids, cysteine and phenylalanine included. The retained sequence is limited to the CDR3, 45 bases, with the frame set at the first base. V is pruned by 3 bases and J by 12 bases, leaving 15 bases of the junction without a gene match. CDR1 and CDR2 are drawn from the germline V gene (reference sequence): DFQATT, SNEGSKA. Here the sequenced sample was PBMCs, taken about 41 days after the first yellow fever vaccination. Here the chain combines TRBV20-1 and TRBJ2-1, with 9 bases matching TRBD2. This receptor was taken from a man aged 18 to 29 who received the YFV17D yellow fever vaccine. The CDR3 in this case is CSASTGGLAGSMQFF. The sequenced DNA: TGCAGTGCTAGTACCGGTGGGCTAGCGGGGTCGATGCAGTTCTTC.